Each of the 5 T cell receptor beta chains below was sequenced from the same sample in a study of T cell responses to AZD1222 COVID-19 vaccine. Clones were sequenced by immunoSEQ multiplex PCR, and TCRdb holds only the in-frame ones, with some missing. Counted here are some 150,000 clones, roughly 92% occurring once; the ten biggest clones make up about 5.5%. The source was peripheral blood, collected on day 0 of AZD1222 vaccination. The receptors stem from an adult in good health.

The chain has TRBV29-1 and TRBJ2-7, with 8 nucleotides matching TRBD1. CDR3 length: 14 amino acids. Germline V CDR1 and CDR2: SQVTM, ANQGSEA. V trimming: 4 bases; J trimming: 3 bases; junction bases outside the gene matches: 8. The chain's CDR3 is CSVAGPGGGYEQYF. CDR3 bases: TGCAGCGTTGCAGGGCCAGGGGGCGGCTACGAGCAGTACTTC.

This rearrangement joins TRBV3-1 (or the pseudogene TRBV3-2) to TRBJ1-1, with 8 bases matching TRBD1. Germline lookup yields CDR1 LGHDT and CDR2 YNNKEL (reference sequence). With V trimmed by 2 bases and J by 4 bases, 6 bases remained unmatched. The CDR3 length is 15 residues. The CDR3 loop reads CASSQPITGGTEAFF. The CDR3, as DNA: TGTGCCAGCAGCCAACCGATTACAGGGGGCACTGAAGCTTTCTTT.

J is TRBJ2-7 and V is TRBV4-1; TRBD2 matches 9 bases. J was trimmed by 3 bases and V by 0 bases; bases with no gene match: 3. The CDR3 contains 15 residues. The germline V gene has CDR1 MGHRA and CDR2 YSYEKL. CDR3 sequence reads: CASSQDSSGVYEQYF. DNA for the CDR3: TGCGCCAGCAGCCAAGACTCTAGCGGGGTCTACGAGCAGTACTTC.

In this sample, this clone turned up once. DNA for the CDR3: TGTGCCAGCAGTTTAGGTCCAAGCGGGAGAGACAATGAGCAGTTCTTC. Amino acid sequence: CASSLGPSGRDNEQFF. The rearrangement uses TRBV27 and TRBJ2-1, with TRBD2 matching 8 bases. This CDR3 is 16 amino acids long. Germline V gene data show CDR1 as MNHEY and CDR2 as SMNVEV (reference sequence). With V trimmed by 2 bases and J by 5 bases, 8 bases remained unmatched.

The CDR3 reads CASTSSPSRETQYF. The CDR3 region has the DNA TGTGCCAGCACCTCCAGCCCGTCTAGGGAGACCCAGTACTTC. This chain joins TRBV6-5 and TRBJ2-5; D unclear. The length of the CDR3 is 14 residues. The V end lost 7 bases, the J end lost 5 bases, and 17 bases lay between the germline ends. From germline, CDR1 is MNHEY and CDR2 SVGAGI.